This entry describes one T cell receptor beta chain. Its antigen is unknown. The data derive from a study of cytomegalovirus exposure and HLA in healthy donors. In the study overall: Researchers found that approximately 85% of over 350 genotyped donors fell within the Caucasian-associated ancestry cluster. Broader study findings: A later analysis reported that several of the most significant clusters appeared to be linked to common viral pathogens, among them Epstein-Barr virus. In a later analysis, TCR association rates varied by HLA locus: DRB1 most, HLA-C fewest. Highly shared sequence variants in one cluster were likely a sequencing artifact.

Germline-derived CDR1 and CDR2 are SGHTA and FQGNSA. There are 16 residues in the CDR3. The trim removed 4 bases at V and 6 bases at J, leaving 8 bases unmatched. Primers: 60 Vbeta forward and 13 Jbeta reverse. Profiled with immunoSEQ multiplex PCR; TCRdb holds only in-frame clones, not every one. Of approximately 170,000 clones listed, over 75% are singletons. The specimen sequenced was PBMCs. The V gene is TRBV7-2, the J gene TRBJ2-3; TRBD2 matches 12 bases. This receptor was obtained from a human donor in good health. The CDR3 DNA reads TGTGCCAGCAGCTCGAAGGGACTAGCGGGCCGTGATACGCAGTATTTT. Amino acid sequence: CASSSKGLAGRDTQYF.